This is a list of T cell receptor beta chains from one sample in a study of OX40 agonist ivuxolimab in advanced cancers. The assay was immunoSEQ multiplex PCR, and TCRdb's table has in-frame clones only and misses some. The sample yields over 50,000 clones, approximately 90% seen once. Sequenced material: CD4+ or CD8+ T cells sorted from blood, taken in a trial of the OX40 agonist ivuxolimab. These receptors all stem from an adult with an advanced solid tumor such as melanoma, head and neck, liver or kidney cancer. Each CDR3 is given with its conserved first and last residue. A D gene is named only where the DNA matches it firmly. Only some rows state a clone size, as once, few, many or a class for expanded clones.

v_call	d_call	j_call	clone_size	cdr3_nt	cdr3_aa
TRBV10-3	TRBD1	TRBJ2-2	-	TGTGCCATCAGTGAGTCGCAGGGGGTTATGGCCGGGGAGCTGTTTTTT	CAISESQGVMAGELFF
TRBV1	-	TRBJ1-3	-	TGCACCAGCAGCCAAGGGCTCACCTCCTCTGGAAACACCATATATTTT	CTSSQGLTSSGNTIYF
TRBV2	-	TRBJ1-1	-	TGTGCCAGCAGTACCGTCCCCAACATAATGAACACTGAAGCTTTCTTT	CASSTVPNIMNTEAFF
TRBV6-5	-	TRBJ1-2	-	TGTGCCACCCTCGGGTCAGCCCGGAGGGATGGCTACACCTTC	CATLGSARRDGYTF
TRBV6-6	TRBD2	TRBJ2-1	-	TGTGCCAGCACTTCCCCCGGGACTAGCGGGAGTTATGAGCAGTTCTTC	CASTSPGTSGSYEQFF
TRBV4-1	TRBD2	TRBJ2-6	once	TGCGCCAGCAGCCGACGACTAGCGGGAGGCAGAATACCCTCTGGGGCCAACGTCCTGACTTTC	CASSRRLAGGRIPSGANVLTF
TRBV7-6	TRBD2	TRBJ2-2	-	TGTGCCAGCAGCTTACAACTAGCGGGAGAAAACACCGGGGAGCTGTTTTTT	CASSLQLAGENTGELFF
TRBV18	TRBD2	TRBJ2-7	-	TGTGCCAGCTCACCAGGGACTAGCGTGTACGAGCAGTACTTC	CASSPGTSVYEQYF
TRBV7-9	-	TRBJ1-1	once	TGTGCCAGCCAGCGGGCTCAGAACACTGAAGCTTTCTTT	CASQRAQNTEAFF
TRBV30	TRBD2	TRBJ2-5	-	TGTGCCTGCCCGGGACTAGCGGGAGGAGAGACCCAGTACTTC	CACPGLAGGETQYF
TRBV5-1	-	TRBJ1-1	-	TGCGCCAGCACCGAGGACAAGAACACTGAAGCTTTCTTT	CASTEDKNTEAFF
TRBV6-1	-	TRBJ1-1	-	TGTGCCAGCAGCCTGGACCTCTGGGCTTTCTTT	CASSLDLWAFF
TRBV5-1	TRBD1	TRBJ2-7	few	TGCGCCAGCAGCTTGGGAGAAGGGACAGTCGAGCAGTACTTC	CASSLGEGTVEQYF
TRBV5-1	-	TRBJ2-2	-	TGCGCCAGCAGGCTAGCGCAGAACACCGGGGAGCTGTTTTTT	CASRLAQNTGELFF
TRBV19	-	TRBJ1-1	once	TGTGCCAGTAGTCTAGTACAGGGCCGGACTGAAGCTTTCTTT	CASSLVQGRTEAFF
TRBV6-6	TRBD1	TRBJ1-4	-	TGTGCCAGCAGTACCAGGGGGCTAGGAGAAAAACTGTTTTTT	CASSTRGLGEKLFF
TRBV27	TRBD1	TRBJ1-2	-	TGTGCCAGCAGGCCTGGACAGGGGGCAGGTAGCTATGGCTACACCTTC	CASRPGQGAGSYGYTF
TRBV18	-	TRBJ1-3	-	TGTGCCAGCTCACCACCGACCTCTGGAAACACCATATATTTT	CASSPPTSGNTIYF
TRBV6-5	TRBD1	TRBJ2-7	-	TGTGCCAGCAGTTACTCGGCAGGGGGCTCCTACGAGCAGTACTTC	CASSYSAGGSYEQYF
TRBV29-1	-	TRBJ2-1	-	TGCAGCGTTAGGGGGCGGGAGCGGGCGGGAAATGAGCAGTTCTTC	CSVRGRERAGNEQFF
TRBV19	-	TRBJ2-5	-	TGTGCCAGTACCCAACGGGGGACCCAGTACTTC	CASTQRGTQYF
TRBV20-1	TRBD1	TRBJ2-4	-	TGCAGTGCTGATGGGACAGGGGCCCAGTACTTC	CSADGTGAQYF
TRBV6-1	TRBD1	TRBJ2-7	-	TGTGCCAGCATTCGACAGGGCCACGAGCAGTACTTC	CASIRQGHEQYF
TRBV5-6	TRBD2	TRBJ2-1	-	TGTGCCAGCAGCTTGAGGACTAGCGGGAGGGCCAATGAGCAGTTCTTC	CASSLRTSGRANEQFF
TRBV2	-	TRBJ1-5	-	TGTGCCAGCAGTGATAGCAGGGATCAGCCCCAGCATTTT	CASSDSRDQPQHF
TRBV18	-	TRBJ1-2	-	TGTGCCAGCTCACCACCGTCTCATGGCTACACCTTC	CASSPPSHGYTF
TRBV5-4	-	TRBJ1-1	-	TGTGCCAGCAGCCCAAAGACAGCGGGGGACACTGAAGCTTTCTTT	CASSPKTAGDTEAFF
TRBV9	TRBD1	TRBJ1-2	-	TGTGCCAGCAGCGCCCTGACAGGGGGCGAAGGCTACACCTTC	CASSALTGGEGYTF
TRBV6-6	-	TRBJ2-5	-	TGTGCCAGCAGGCGATCGGGAGAGCAAGAGACCCAGTACTTC	CASRRSGEQETQYF
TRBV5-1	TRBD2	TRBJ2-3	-	TGCGCCAGCAGCTTGGGAGCGGGGCCCACAGATACGCAGTATTTT	CASSLGAGPTDTQYF
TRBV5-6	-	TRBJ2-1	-	TGTGCCAGCAGCTTGAGGGGTTTAGCGAATGAGCAGTTCTTC	CASSLRGLANEQFF
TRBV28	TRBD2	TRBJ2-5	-	TGTGCCAACAGTTCCTGGACTAGCGGGGGGCAAGAGACCCAGTACTTC	CANSSWTSGGQETQYF
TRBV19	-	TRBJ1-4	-	TGTGCCAGTAGACGACAGTCAAATAATGAAAAACTGTTTTTT	CASRRQSNNEKLFF
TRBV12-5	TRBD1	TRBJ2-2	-	TGTGCTAGTGGTTACCTTACCGGGACAGCCTACACCGGGGAGCTGTTTTTT	CASGYLTGTAYTGELFF
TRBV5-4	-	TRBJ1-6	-	TGTGCCAGCCAGGGAATCTCGAATTCACCCCTCCACTTT	CASQGISNSPLHF
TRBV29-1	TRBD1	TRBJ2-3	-	TGCAGCGTTGCTGGACAGGGAGGAACAGATACGCAGTATTTT	CSVAGQGGTDTQYF
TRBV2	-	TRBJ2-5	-	TGTGCCAGCAGTGGGGCACTGATGCGGGGGACCCAGTACTTC	CASSGALMRGTQYF
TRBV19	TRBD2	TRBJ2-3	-	TGTGCCAGTAGGGGGACTATCGCTAGCACAGATACGCAGTATTTT	CASRGTIASTDTQYF
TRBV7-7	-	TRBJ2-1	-	TGTGCTAGCAGCTTAGAATGGGGTCGGGACAATGAGCAGTTCTTC	CASSLEWGRDNEQFF
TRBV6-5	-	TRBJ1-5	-	TGTGCCACGGGGACGGGGAATCAGCCCCAGCATTTT	CATGTGNQPQHF
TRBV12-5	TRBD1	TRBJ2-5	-	TGTGCTAGTGGGCCCGGGACAGGGAGTCCCCAAGAGACCCAGTACTTC	CASGPGTGSPQETQYF
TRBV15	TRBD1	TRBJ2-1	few	TGTGCCACCAGCAGAGACTTGACAGGGTACAATGAGCAGTTCTTC	CATSRDLTGYNEQFF
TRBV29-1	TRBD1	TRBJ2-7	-	TGCAGCGCCCAAGGGGGCAAACGGGACAGTTCCTACGAGCAGTACTTC	CSAQGGKRDSSYEQYF
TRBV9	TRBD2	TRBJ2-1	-	TGTGCCAGCAGCGTACACGCGGGAGCCATCAATGAGCAGTTCTTC	CASSVHAGAINEQFF
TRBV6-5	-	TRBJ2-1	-	TGTGCCAGCAGTTACCAGGTTGGGGCGTACAATGAGCAGTTCTTC	CASSYQVGAYNEQFF
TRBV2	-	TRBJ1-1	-	TGTGCCAGCAGCCCGGTGGGGGCAGCGAACACTGAAGCTTTCTTT	CASSPVGAANTEAFF
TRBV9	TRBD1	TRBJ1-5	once	TGTGCCAGCAGCGTAGGACAGGGGTTCGATCAGCCCCAGCATTTT	CASSVGQGFDQPQHF
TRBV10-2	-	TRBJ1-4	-	TGCGCCAGCAGTGATTCGGGAGGTGTGGAAAAACTGTTTTTT	CASSDSGGVEKLFF
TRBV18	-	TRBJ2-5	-	TGTGCCAGCTCAGCGGTCAATGGCAGGGGCTCCCAAGAGACCCAGTACTTC	CASSAVNGRGSQETQYF
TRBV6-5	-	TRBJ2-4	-	TGTGCCAGCAGCCCCCGGGTAGACATTCAGTACTTC	CASSPRVDIQYF
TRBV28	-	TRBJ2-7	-	TGTGCCAGCAGTATACCACAGGAGAACGAGCAGTACTTC	CASSIPQENEQYF
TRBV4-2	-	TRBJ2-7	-	TGTGCCAGCAGCCAAGAGGGGGCTTTATCCTACGAGCAGTACTTC	CASSQEGALSYEQYF
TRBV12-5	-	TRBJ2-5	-	TGTGCTAGTGGTCTCGGCGCGGGACATTCAAAAGAGACCCAGTACTTC	CASGLGAGHSKETQYF
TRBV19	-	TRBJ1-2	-	TGTGCCAGTAGTTCCGGTGACAGTCGGGGTGGCTACACCTTC	CASSSGDSRGGYTF
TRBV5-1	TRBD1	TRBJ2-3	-	TGCGCCAGCAGCAAGCCGGGACAGGCTAGCACAGATACGCAGTATTTT	CASSKPGQASTDTQYF
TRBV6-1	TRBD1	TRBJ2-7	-	TGTGCCAGCAGGACTCCGGGACAGGGAACCTACGAGCAGTACTTC	CASRTPGQGTYEQYF
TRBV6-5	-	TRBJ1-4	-	TGTGCCAGCAGCCTGACCGGCGCAACTAATGAAAAACTGTTTTTT	CASSLTGATNEKLFF
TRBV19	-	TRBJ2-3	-	TGTGCCAGCTCTATGGGGCAGGGATACACAGATACGCAGTATTTT	CASSMGQGYTDTQYF